The 16 T cell receptor beta chains presented below share a single source sample, sequenced in a study of blood T cell dynamics during melanoma immunotherapy (dated by TCRdb to 2020 to 2021). The method was the immunoSEQ multiplex PCR assay. TCRdb re-hosts the immuneACCESS table, in-frame sequences only. Its copies lack some clones; in the studies checked, an unresolved V gene accounts for under half of them, and the cause for the rest is not known. A total of some 20,000 clones appear in this sample, about 90% of them only once. The top ten clonotypes cover around 7% of the sample. This specimen's time point label, interpreted: week 3, after first cycle of checkpoint inhibitor. Material: blood, obtained from a patient treated with checkpoint blockade. These receptors all stem from a human donor with melanoma.

The J gene is TRBJ1-2, the V gene TRBV6-5, with 10 bases that match TRBD1. V was pared by 2 bases and J by 4 bases, with 4 bases of the junction left unmatched. From germline, CDR1 is MNHEY and CDR2 SVGAGI. This CDR3 has 15 amino acids. The CDR3 DNA is TGTGCCAGCAGTTACCCGGGACAGGGGTCCTATGGCTACACCTTC. It encodes CASSYPGQGSYGYTF.

This chain links TRBV19 with TRBJ2-7; D may be TRBD1 (5 bases). The V end lost 6 bases, the J end lost 1 base, and 13 bases lay between the germline ends. Germline assignment: CDR1 LNHDA and CDR2 SQIVND (reference sequence). This CDR3 spans 14 amino acids. In nucleotides, the CDR3 is TGTGCCAGTAGCCCAGGGCACTCGTCCTACGAGCAGTACTTC. Encoded protein: CASSPGHSSYEQYF.

V gene TRBV29-1 combines with J gene TRBJ1-3; tentatively, D is TRBD1 (6 bases). The germline V gene encodes CDR1 SQVTM and CDR2 ANQGSEA. CDR3 length equals 13 residues. Trimming cost V 6 bases and J 3 bases, with 12 bases left between them. The CDR3: CSVAGTSGNTIYF. The CDR3 DNA is TGCAGCGTAGCCGGGACAAGTGGAAACACCATATATTTT.

The V call is TRBV7-2, the J call TRBJ1-1; D unresolved. The CDR3 spans 14 residues. Germline V gene data show CDR1 as SGHTA and CDR2 as FQGNSA. Trimming removed 0 bases at V and 5 bases at J, with 10 bases between. CDR3 in amino acids: CASSLAVTGTEAFF. In nucleotides, the CDR3 is TGTGCCAGCAGCTTAGCGGTGACGGGGACTGAAGCTTTCTTT.

This clone is large by share. The gene calls are TRBV7-2 and TRBJ2-2; D not resolved. V was trimmed by 1 base and J by 1 base, leaving 4 bases between them. Germline-derived CDR1 and CDR2 are SGHTA and FQGNSA. The CDR3 sequence is 14 residues long. The CDR3, as DNA: TGTGCCAGCAGCTTAGGCGGGAACACCGGGGAGCTGTTTTTT. It translates to CASSLGGNTGELFF.

V gene TRBV7-9 combines with J gene TRBJ1-1, with 9 bases that match TRBD1. Germline values: CDR1 SEHNR, CDR2 FQNEAQ (reference sequence). The CDR3 consists of 15 residues. V lost 5 bases to trimming and J lost 3 bases; unmatched junction nucleotides: 7. The CDR3, as DNA: TGTGCCAGCAGCCTACAGGGGGCGCGGTACACTGAAGCTTTCTTT. It codes for CASSLQGARYTEAFF.

The chain couples TRBV7-8 to TRBJ2-7, with 8 bases lining up with TRBD1. CDR3 size: 13 residues. V shed 5 bases, J shed 7 bases, and the junction held 7 bases outside the gene matches. The germline V gene has CDR1 SGHVS and CDR2 FQNEAQ. The CDR3 region is CASSARRGHEQYF. CDR3 nucleotide sequence: TGTGCCAGCAGCGCCCGCAGGGGGCATGAGCAGTACTTC.

The chain carries TRBV28 and TRBJ2-1; TRBD2 matches 14 bases. V trimming: 5 bases; J trimming: 3 bases; junction bases outside the gene matches: 3. This CDR3 has 16 amino acids. The germline V gene encodes CDR1 MDHEN and CDR2 SYDVKM. CDR3 DNA: TGTGCCAGCAGTGGGGGGACTAGCGGGAGCTACAATGAGCAGTTCTTC. It is translated as CASSGGTSGSYNEQFF.

The rearrangement links TRBV10-3 to TRBJ2-3, with D perhaps TRBD2 (6 bases). This CDR3 region has 14 residues. V was pared by 6 bases and J by 0 bases, with 10 bases between. Per the germline V gene, CDR1 is ENHRY and CDR2 is SYGVKD. In DNA, the CDR3 is TGTGCCATCAGGCTCGGGACTAGCACAGATACGCAGTATTTT. Its translation is CAIRLGTSTDTQYF.

The chain joins TRBV7-2 to TRBJ2-7, with D possibly matching TRBD2 (6 bases). Germline CDR1 is SGHTA and CDR2 is FQGNSA. The CDR3 contains 14 residues. The V and J ends lost 3 bases and 0 bases respectively, with 9 bases between them. The CDR3 reads CASSFAGTSYEQYF. The CDR3 DNA reads TGTGCCAGCAGCTTTGCGGGGACCTCCTACGAGCAGTACTTC. Looking up the rest from reference TRBV7-2 and TRBJ2-7 gives the full variable domain: GAGVSQSPSNKVTEKGKDVELRCDPISGHTALYWYRQSLGQGLEFLIYFQGNSAPDKSGLPSDRFSAERTGGSVSTLTIQRTQQEDSAVYLCASSFAGTSYEQYFGPGTRLTVT.

This clone has only one observation. This sequence joins TRBV2 and TRBJ1-5; D is possibly TRBD1 (6 bases). Germline lookup yields CDR1 SNHLY and CDR2 FYNNEI. This CDR3 spans 15 amino acids. V was trimmed by 7 bases and J by 0 bases, leaving 13 bases between them. The CDR3 region is CASKQGPYSNQPQHF. DNA for the CDR3: TGTGCCAGCAAACAGGGCCCCTATAGCAATCAGCCCCAGCATTTT.

A single count supports this clone. The chain carries TRBV13 and TRBJ2-7, with TRBD1 as a possible D gene (5 bases). CDR3 length: 13 amino acids. The germline gives CDR1 PRHDT, CDR2 FYEKMQ (reference sequence). The V and J ends lost 6 bases and 3 bases respectively, with 12 bases between them. CDR3 region: CASSPGLSYEQYF. The CDR3 nucleotides read TGTGCCAGCAGTCCAGGGTTAAGCTACGAGCAGTACTTC.

The J gene is TRBJ2-7, the V gene TRBV7-2; 9 bases are shared with TRBD2. The trim removed 1 base at V and 3 bases at J, leaving 1 base unmatched. The germline V gene has CDR1 SGHTA and CDR2 FQGNSA. The CDR3 is 14 amino acids. CDR3 region: CASSLEREVYEQYF. The CDR3 DNA reads as TGTGCCAGCAGCTTAGAGCGGGAGGTCTACGAGCAGTACTTC.

This clone appeared a few times. The V call is TRBV4-2, the J call TRBJ1-2; TRBD1 might be the D (5 bases). V gave up 1 base and J gave up 8 bases, with 17 bases separating them. CDR1 is LGHNA and CDR2 is YNFKEQ in the germline V gene. The CDR3 loop spans 15 amino acids. The CDR3 DNA reads TGTGCCAGCAGCCAAGCTTCGCAAGGGGTGGAGGGCTACACCTTC. Protein sequence: CASSQASQGVEGYTF.

V gene TRBV28 combines with J gene TRBJ1-2; D is undetermined. V dropped 5 bases and J dropped 1 base, with 11 bases sitting between them. Germline values: CDR1 MDHEN, CDR2 SYDVKM. The CDR3 consists of 14 residues. The CDR3 here is CASSPQEDNYGYTF. The DNA for the CDR3 is TGTGCCAGCAGTCCTCAGGAGGATAACTATGGCTACACCTTC.

The V call is TRBV27, the J call TRBJ2-5, with 7 bases fitting TRBD1. Germline-derived CDR1 and CDR2 are MNHEY and SMNVEV (reference sequence). The J segment lost 4 bases and the V segment lost 4 bases, leaving 9 bases of the junction unmatched. This CDR3 spans 15 amino acids. CDR3 bases: TGTGCCAGCAGTTCCTTCACACAGGGGAGAGAGACCCAGTACTTC. Protein: CASSSFTQGRETQYF.